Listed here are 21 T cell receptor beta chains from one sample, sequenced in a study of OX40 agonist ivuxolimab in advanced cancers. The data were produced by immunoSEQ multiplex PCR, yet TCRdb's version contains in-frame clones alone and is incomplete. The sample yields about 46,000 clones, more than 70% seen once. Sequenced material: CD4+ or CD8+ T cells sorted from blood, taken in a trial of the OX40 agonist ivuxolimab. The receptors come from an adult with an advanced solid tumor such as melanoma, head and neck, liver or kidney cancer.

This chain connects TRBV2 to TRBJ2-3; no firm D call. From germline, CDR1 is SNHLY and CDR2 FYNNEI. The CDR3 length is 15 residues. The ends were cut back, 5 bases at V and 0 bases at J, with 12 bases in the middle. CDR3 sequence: CASSLDTASTDTQYF. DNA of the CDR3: TGTGCCAGCAGTCTTGACACTGCTAGCACAGATACGCAGTATTTT.

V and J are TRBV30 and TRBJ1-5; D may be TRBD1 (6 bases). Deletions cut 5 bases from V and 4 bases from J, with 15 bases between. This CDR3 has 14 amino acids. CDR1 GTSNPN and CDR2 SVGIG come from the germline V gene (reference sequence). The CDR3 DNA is TGTGCCTGGGGTTTTACAGGGAAGAATCAGCCCCAGCATTTT. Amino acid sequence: CAWGFTGKNQPQHF.

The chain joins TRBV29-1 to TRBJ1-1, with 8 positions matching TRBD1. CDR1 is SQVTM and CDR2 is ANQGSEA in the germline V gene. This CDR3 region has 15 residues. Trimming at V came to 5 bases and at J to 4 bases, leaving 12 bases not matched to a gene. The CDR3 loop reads CSVKNQGAGGTEAFF. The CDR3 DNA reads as TGCAGCGTTAAAAACCAGGGGGCAGGAGGCACTGAAGCTTTCTTT.

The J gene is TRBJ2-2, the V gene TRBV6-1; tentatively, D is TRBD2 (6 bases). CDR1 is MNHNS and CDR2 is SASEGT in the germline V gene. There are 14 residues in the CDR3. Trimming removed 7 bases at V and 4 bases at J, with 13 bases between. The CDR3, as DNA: TGTGCCAGCACCTCGACTAGTCGCACCGGGGAGCTGTTTTTT. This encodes CASTSTSRTGELFF.

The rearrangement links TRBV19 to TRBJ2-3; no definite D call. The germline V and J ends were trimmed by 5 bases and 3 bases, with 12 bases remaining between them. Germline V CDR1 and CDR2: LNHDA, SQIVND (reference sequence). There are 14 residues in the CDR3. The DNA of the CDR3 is TGTGCCAGTAGTCGGTCGGTTAAAACAGATACGCAGTATTTT. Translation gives CASSRSVKTDTQYF.

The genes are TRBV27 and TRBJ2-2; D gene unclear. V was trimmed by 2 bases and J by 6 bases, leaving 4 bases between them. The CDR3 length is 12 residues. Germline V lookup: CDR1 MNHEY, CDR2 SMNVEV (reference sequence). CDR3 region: CASSLRAGELFF. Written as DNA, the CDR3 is TGTGCCAGCAGTTTAAGAGCCGGGGAGCTGTTTTTT.

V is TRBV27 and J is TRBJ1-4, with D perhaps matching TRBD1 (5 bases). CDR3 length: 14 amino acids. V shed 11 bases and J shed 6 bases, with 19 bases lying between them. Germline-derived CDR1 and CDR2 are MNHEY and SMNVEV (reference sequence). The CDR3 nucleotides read TGTGCCGCCTCCTCGGAGGGGCCGGATGAAAAACTGTTTTTT. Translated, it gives CAASSEGPDEKLFF.

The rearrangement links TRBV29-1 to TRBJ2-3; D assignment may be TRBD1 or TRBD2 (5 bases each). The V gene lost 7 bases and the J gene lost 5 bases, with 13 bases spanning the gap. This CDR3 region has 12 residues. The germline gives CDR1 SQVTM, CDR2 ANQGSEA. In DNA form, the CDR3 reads TGCAGCGCAGGGACGGCGGGAGATACGCAGTATTTT. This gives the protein CSAGTAGDTQYF.

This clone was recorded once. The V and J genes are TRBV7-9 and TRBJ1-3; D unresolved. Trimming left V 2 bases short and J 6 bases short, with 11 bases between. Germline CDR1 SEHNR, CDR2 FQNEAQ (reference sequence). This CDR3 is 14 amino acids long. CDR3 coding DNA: TGTGCCAGCAGCTTATCGGATGCTCTAAACACCATATATTTT. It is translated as CASSLSDALNTIYF.

The CDR3: CASRADRGRGETQYF. The CDR3 DNA reads TGTGCCAGCAGGGCGGACAGGGGGCGCGGAGAGACCCAGTACTTC. The chain carries TRBV6-1 and TRBJ2-5, with 11 bases that match TRBD1. The ends lost 6 bases at V and 4 bases at J; junction bases unmatched: 7. Looked up from germline, CDR1 is MNHNS and CDR2 is SASEGT. The CDR3 sequence is 15 residues long.

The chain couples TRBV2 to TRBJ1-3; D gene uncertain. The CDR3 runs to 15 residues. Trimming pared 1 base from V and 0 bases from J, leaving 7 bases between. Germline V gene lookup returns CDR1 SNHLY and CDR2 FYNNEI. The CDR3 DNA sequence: TGTGCCAGCAGTGAAGACGGTTACTCTGGAAACACCATATATTTT. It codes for CASSEDGYSGNTIYF.

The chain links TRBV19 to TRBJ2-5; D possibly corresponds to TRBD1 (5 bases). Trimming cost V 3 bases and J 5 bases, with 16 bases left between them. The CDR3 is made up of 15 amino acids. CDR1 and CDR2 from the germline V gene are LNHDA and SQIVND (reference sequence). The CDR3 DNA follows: TGTGCCAGTAGTATGGGTAGGGGTTTCCCGGAGACCCAGTACTTC. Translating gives CASSMGRGFPETQYF.

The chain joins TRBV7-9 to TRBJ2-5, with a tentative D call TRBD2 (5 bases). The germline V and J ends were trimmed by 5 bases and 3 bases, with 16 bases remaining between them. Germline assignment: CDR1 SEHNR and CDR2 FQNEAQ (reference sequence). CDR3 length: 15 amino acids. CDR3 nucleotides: TGTGCCAGCAGCCCAGCTCCTAACGGGGAAGAGACCCAGTACTTC. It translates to CASSPAPNGEETQYF.

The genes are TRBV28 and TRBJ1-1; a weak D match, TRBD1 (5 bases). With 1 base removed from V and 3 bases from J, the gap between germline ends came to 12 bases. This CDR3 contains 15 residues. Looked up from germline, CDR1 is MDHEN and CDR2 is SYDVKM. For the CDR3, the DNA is TGTGCCAGCAGTTTATCGGGGGGTTTGGACACTGAAGCTTTCTTT. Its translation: CASSLSGGLDTEAFF.

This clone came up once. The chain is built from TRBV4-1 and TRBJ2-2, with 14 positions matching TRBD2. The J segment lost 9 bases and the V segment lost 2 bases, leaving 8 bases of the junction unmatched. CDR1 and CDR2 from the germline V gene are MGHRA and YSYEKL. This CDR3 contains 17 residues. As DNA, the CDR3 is TGCGCCAGCAGCCAAATTGGCGGACTAGCGGGAGGTAGGGAGCTGTTTTTT. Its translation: CASSQIGGLAGGRELFF.

For the CDR3, the DNA is TGTGCCAGCAGCACATCGACCGGGCCTTACGAGCAGTACTTC. This codes for CASSTSTGPYEQYF. V gene TRBV7-2 combines with J gene TRBJ2-7, with no clear D. Germline V gene data show CDR1 as SGHTA and CDR2 as FQGNSA. The ends were cut back, 5 bases at V and 4 bases at J, with 15 bases in the middle. This CDR3 is built from 14 residues. Full variable domain (rest looked up from reference TRBV7-2 and TRBJ2-7): GAGVSQSPSNKVTEKGKDVELRCDPISGHTALYWYRQSLGQGLEFLIYFQGNSAPDKSGLPSDRFSAERTGGSVSTLTIQRTQQEDSAVYLCASSTSTGPYEQYFGPGTRLTVT.

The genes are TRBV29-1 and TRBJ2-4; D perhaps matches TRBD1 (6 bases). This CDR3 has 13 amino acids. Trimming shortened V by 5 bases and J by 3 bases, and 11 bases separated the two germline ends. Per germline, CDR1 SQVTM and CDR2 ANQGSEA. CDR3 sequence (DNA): TGCAGCGTTACGGGACAAAACAAAAACATTCAGTACTTC. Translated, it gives CSVTGQNKNIQYF.

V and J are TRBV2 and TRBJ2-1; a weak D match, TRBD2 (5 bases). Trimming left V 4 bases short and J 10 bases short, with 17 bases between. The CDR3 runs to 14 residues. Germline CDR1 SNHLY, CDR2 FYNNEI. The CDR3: CASSGGALGLEQFF. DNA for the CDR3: TGTGCCAGCAGTGGCGGAGCCCTCGGACTCGAGCAGTTCTTC.

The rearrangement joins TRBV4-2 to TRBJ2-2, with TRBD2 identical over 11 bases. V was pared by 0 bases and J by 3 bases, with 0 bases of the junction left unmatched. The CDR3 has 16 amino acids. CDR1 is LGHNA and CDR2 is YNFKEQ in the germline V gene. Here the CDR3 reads CASSQEGLADTGELFF. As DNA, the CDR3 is TGTGCCAGCAGCCAAGAGGGACTAGCGGACACCGGGGAGCTGTTTTTT.

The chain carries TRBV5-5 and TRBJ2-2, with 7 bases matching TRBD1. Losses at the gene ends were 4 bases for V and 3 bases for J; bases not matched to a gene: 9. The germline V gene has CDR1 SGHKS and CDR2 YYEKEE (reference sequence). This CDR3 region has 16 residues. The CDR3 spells CASSLAGGRDTGELFF. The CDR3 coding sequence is TGTGCCAGCAGCCTAGCAGGGGGACGAGACACCGGGGAGCTGTTTTTT.

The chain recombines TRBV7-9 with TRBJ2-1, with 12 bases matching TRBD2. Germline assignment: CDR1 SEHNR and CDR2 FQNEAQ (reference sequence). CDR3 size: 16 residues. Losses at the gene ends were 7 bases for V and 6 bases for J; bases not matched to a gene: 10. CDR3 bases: TGTGCCAGCATCCTTCCGGGACTAGCGGGCTCCAATGAGCAGTTCTTC. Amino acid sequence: CASILPGLAGSNEQFF.